The entry below describes one T cell receptor (beta chain). This entry comes from a study of blood T cell repertoires in COVID-19. Libraries were prepared by immunoSEQ multiplex PCR; TCRdb keeps only in-frame clonotypes and omits some of them. This table holds roughly 76,000 clones, 80% to 85% found once. This receptor was taken from a woman aged 70-85 years with acute or convalescent COVID-19. Sequences were obtained from peripheral blood.

CDR3 DNA: TGTGCCAGCAGACACAACAGGGGAGCTAATGAAAAACTGTTTTTT. This sequence encodes CASRHNRGANEKLFF. The V gene is TRBV7-9, the J gene TRBJ1-4; 7 bases map to TRBD1. The CDR3 contains 15 residues. The ends lost 6 bases at V and 3 bases at J; junction bases unmatched: 7. Germline CDR1 reads SEHNR; CDR2 reads FQNEAQ (reference sequence).